Listed below are T cell receptor beta chains from one sample, sequenced in a study of blood T cell repertoires in COVID-19. TCRdb's table, derived via immunoSEQ multiplex PCR, lists solely in-frame clones and lacks some. This sample has about 87,000 clones, with around 87% found just once. The sequencing sample was made of peripheral blood. These receptors were collected from a man in his forties or fifties with acute or convalescent COVID-19. Both conserved end residues are part of each CDR3. For some rows the clone size is stated as once, few or many, or as a class when expanded; others skip it.

j_call clone_size v_call cdr3_aa
TRBJ1-1 - TRBV2 CASSEPQVIEAFF
TRBJ1-1 - TRBV10-3 CAISEAGRNTEAFF
TRBJ1-1 - TRBV15 CATSREGRADTEAFF
TRBJ1-5 - TRBV30 CAWSLGGDGQPQHF
TRBJ2-5 - TRBV20-1 CSASGLAARVIETQYF
TRBJ2-7 - TRBV7-6 CASSLAGANPYEQYF
TRBJ2-7 few TRBV19 CASSIVADSYEQYF
TRBJ2-1 - TRBV10-3 CAISEGNTRQFF
TRBJ1-5 - TRBV5-6 CASSRGEGSQPQHF
TRBJ1-1 - TRBV29-1 CSVEDSGQDGTEAFF
TRBJ1-1 once TRBV7-9 CASRQAMNTEAFF
TRBJ2-3 - TRBV7-9 CASRRLESHTDTQYF
TRBJ2-2 - TRBV3-1/TRBV3-2 CASSHSGTSNGELFF
TRBJ1-5 - TRBV7-2 CASSLDRTGQPQHF
TRBJ1-6 few TRBV6-1 CASSGDTSLSSYNSPLHF
TRBJ2-7 many TRBV10-3 CAVRDREGSPYEQYF
TRBJ2-5 - TRBV6-5 CASRIGTRDSADQYF
TRBJ2-7 - TRBV18 CASSLQGTSDYEQYF
TRBJ2-7 - TRBV6-5 CASRVSMRLAGAEYF
TRBJ1-2 - TRBV19 CASSIMGQGNGYTF
TRBJ2-5 - TRBV30 CAWSAGLANQETQYF